This T cell receptor beta chain came from a study of beta chain features in type 1 diabetes. Expressed TCRB transcripts were sequenced, since all the RNA that had been isolated was reverse transcribed. The data were produced by immunoSEQ multiplex PCR, yet TCRdb's version contains in-frame clones alone and is incomplete. The sample has hundreds of thousands of clones, roughly a sixth seen once. This clone was recorded a few times. Germline V gene sequence: CDR1 MNHNY, CDR2 SVGAGI (reference sequence). Between the trimmed V and J ends, which lost 4 bases and 2 bases, there was a span of 12 bases. This CDR3 comprises 14 residues.

This clonotype was obtained from a young woman in good health. The chain carries TRBV6-6 and TRBJ2-7; possibly TRBD1 or TRBD2 for D (5 bases each). The sample taken for sequencing was naive CD4+ T cells from blood. CDR3 sequence reads: CASSSGGGAYEQYF. CDR3 bases: TGTGCCAGCAGTTCTGGGGGTGGCGCCTACGAGCAGTACTTC.